Listed here is a single TCR beta chain. Its antigen is still unknown. A read error may explain this, as a much larger clone is one base away. The data are from a study of blood T cells in healthy people across ages. Study-wide background: Every two T cells gave about one barcoded beta molecule via template switching. Study-wide results and limits: It was held that diversity estimates obtained from one million T cells represented underestimates.

For the second PCR, which ran for roughly 6 to 12 cycles, a sample-barcoded 5' primer and a J-beta primer mix were used. TCRdb used MiXCR to reprocess the 5' RACE reads, holding one entry per CDR3 protein. The data hold approximately 900,000 distinct CDR3 sequences, with 25% to 35% observed a single time. Extraction yielded at least 5.5 micrograms of total RNA per sample. Per the germline V gene, CDR1 is SGHTA and CDR2 is FQGTGA. V was cut by 3 bases and J by 8 bases, with 15 bases left in between. The CDR3 is 14 residues long. The same data also contributed to another study, on T cells of mothers and their children.

The chain links TRBV7-3 to TRBJ2-3; TRBD2 is a possible D gene (5 bases). The TCR was taken from a middle-aged woman in good health. Sequencing was carried out using blood. In DNA form, the CDR3 reads TGTGCCAGCAGCTTGGGCCTAGCATCCGCTACGCAGTATTTT. This translates into CASSLGLASATQYF.